This passage covers 11 T cell receptor beta chains from one sample sequenced in a study of cytomegalovirus exposure and HLA in healthy donors. PCR primers comprised 60 Vbeta and 13 Jbeta primers. The data were produced by immunoSEQ multiplex PCR, yet TCRdb's version contains in-frame clones alone and is incomplete. The sample has approximately 160,000 clones, 80% to 90% seen once. The source material was PBMCs. These receptors were collected from a woman between 18 and 29 years old in good health and CMV-seronegative.

V is TRBV7-3 and J is TRBJ2-1, with 10 positions matching TRBD2. The CDR3 extends over 19 amino acids. In germline, CDR1 is SGHTA, CDR2 FQGTGA. The junction had 15 bases not matched to a gene; V was cut back by 4 bases and J by 3 bases. As DNA, the CDR3 is TGTGCCAGCAGCTCTCCAGGTGTTTGGGCTAGCGGGAGCTACAATGAGCAGTTCTTC. Its translation: CASSSPGVWASGSYNEQFF.

The sample holds a few counts of this clone. The chain recombines TRBV4-1 with TRBJ1-2; D perhaps matches TRBD1 (5 bases). The ends were cut back, 1 base at V and 7 bases at J, with 16 bases in the middle. The CDR3 totals 15 residues. The germline CDR1 and CDR2 sequences are MGHRA and YSYEKL. The CDR3 loop is CASSQAPGLWTGYTF. In nucleotides, the CDR3 is TGCGCCAGCAGCCAAGCTCCGGGACTTTGGACTGGCTACACCTTC.

This clone came up a few times. The genes are TRBV29-1 and TRBJ1-1, with D possibly TRBD1 on 5 matching bases. Germline CDR1 reads SQVTM; CDR2 reads ANQGSEA. There are 15 residues in the CDR3. The germline V and J ends were trimmed by 2 bases and 2 bases, with 15 bases remaining between them. CDR3 sequence reads: CSVERLRGGNTEAFF. CDR3 DNA: TGCAGCGTTGAAAGGCTTCGGGGGGGAAACACTGAAGCTTTCTTT.

The V call is TRBV9, the J call TRBJ2-1; 7 bases align to TRBD2. This CDR3 has 16 residues. The germline CDR1 and CDR2 sequences are SGDLS and YYNGEE. J gave up 0 bases and V 4 bases, and 7 bases lay outside the gene matches. The DNA of the CDR3 is TGTGCCAGCAGCCCAATAGCGGGTAGCTCCTACAATGAGCAGTTCTTC. It specifies CASSPIAGSSYNEQFF.

This chain joins TRBV28 and TRBJ2-7, with a weak D call TRBD1 (6 bases). Germline loops: CDR1 MDHEN, CDR2 SYDVKM. The CDR3 has 14 residues. The V gene lost 6 bases and the J gene lost 4 bases, with 16 bases spanning the gap. The CDR3 coding sequence is TGTGCCAGCAGGCCTCATTCTACAGGGTACGAGCAGTACTTC. Amino acids: CASRPHSTGYEQYF. Full variable domain (missing parts from reference TRBV28 and TRBJ2-7): DVKVTQSSRYLVKRTGEKVFLECVQDMDHENMFWYRQDPGLGLRLIYFSYDVKMKEKGDIPEGYSVSREKKERFSLILESASTNQTSMYLCASRPHSTGYEQYFGPGTRLTVT.

The V gene is TRBV25-1, the J gene TRBJ2-7, with 8 bases aligning to TRBD1. The CDR3 totals 14 residues. The germline V gene encodes CDR1 MGHDK and CDR2 SYGVNS. V lost 7 bases, J lost 5 bases, and 10 bases stayed unmatched. The CDR3 region has the DNA TGTGCCAGCACCCAGACCACGACAGGGGACGAGCAGTACTTC. This codes for CASTQTTTGDEQYF.

V gene TRBV7-6 combines with J gene TRBJ2-3; the match to TRBD2 covers 7 bases. CDR1 and CDR2 from the germline V gene are SGHVS and FNYEAQ. The CDR3 spans 18 residues. V was clipped by 1 base and J by 1 base; unmatched bases: 11. In DNA, the CDR3 is TGTGCCAGCAGCTTAGAGGCCGGCCTAGCGGCCCGCACAGATACGCAGTATTTT. This gives the protein CASSLEAGLAARTDTQYF.

This clone was picked up a small number of times. This rearrangement joins TRBV5-8 to TRBJ1-2; possible D gene TRBD1, 6 bases. From germline, CDR1 is SGHTS and CDR2 YDEGEE. The CDR3 loop spans 12 amino acids. With 2 bases removed from V and 4 bases from J, the gap between germline ends came to 6 bases. The CDR3 DNA follows: TGTGCCAGCAGCTTAGGGGGCTATGGCTACACCTTC. It specifies CASSLGGYGYTF.

This clone was counted a single time. CDR3 protein: CASSATSGWGYEQYF. In DNA, the CDR3 is TGTGCCAGCAGCGCGACCAGCGGGTGGGGCTACGAGCAGTACTTC. The chain has TRBV9 and TRBJ2-7; a weak D match, TRBD2 (6 bases). Trimming shortened V by 3 bases and J by 3 bases, and 16 bases separated the two germline ends. From germline, CDR1 is SGDLS and CDR2 YYNGEE. The CDR3 is 15 residues long.

The CDR3 is CASSLGVAGGYEQYF. DNA of the CDR3: TGTGCCAGCAGCCTCGGGGTGGCGGGAGGGTACGAGCAGTACTTC. This chain links TRBV5-6 with TRBJ2-7; 9 nucleotides align to TRBD2. V lost 4 bases, J lost 4 bases, and 9 bases stayed unmatched. The CDR3 sequence is 15 residues long. Germline V gene lookup returns CDR1 SGHDT and CDR2 YYEEEE.

The chain is built from TRBV19 and TRBJ2-1, with D unclear. Trimming shortened V by 8 bases and J by 9 bases, and 17 bases separated the two germline ends. Germline CDR1 reads LNHDA; CDR2 reads SQIVND (reference sequence). The CDR3 has 13 residues. The CDR3 nucleotides are TGTGCCAGTGCCCACCCAGATATTATTGAGCAGTTCTTC. Translated: CASAHPDIIEQFF.